The source of this T cell receptor (beta chain) is a study of blood T cell repertoires in COVID-19. Overall study: Acute and convalescent COVID-19 samples came from the United States, Italy and Spain. Sources were T cells, B-cell-depleted T cells, or PBMCs; the material itself was cDNA or gDNA.

The assay was immunoSEQ multiplex PCR, and TCRdb's table has in-frame clones only and misses some. The sample lists nearly 200,000 clones; roughly nine tenths were seen once. This clone appeared a few times. Germline lookup yields CDR1 SGHVS and CDR2 FQNEAQ. The CDR3 is made up of 16 amino acids. V gave up 4 bases and J gave up 2 bases; unmatched junction bases: 6. This sequence was found in a woman in her sixties or seventies with acute or convalescent COVID-19. The gene calls are TRBV7-8 and TRBJ2-2, with 8 positions matching TRBD1. Sequenced input: peripheral blood. The CDR3 DNA follows: TGTGCCAGCAGCTCCGGGACAGGCCTAAACACCGGGGAGCTGTTTTTT. Translation gives CASSSGTGLNTGELFF.